One and the same sample provided the 9 T cell receptor beta chains below, sequenced in a study of T cell repertoires in cytomegalovirus infection. TCRdb used MiXCR to reprocess the reads, holding one entry per CDR3 protein. The repertoire holds about 700,000 distinct CDR3 sequences, with roughly 30% as singletons. These receptors' targets are unknown. This sample comprised cultured PBMCs, obtained from culture after CMV antigen stimulation. All receptors derive from a human donor in good health (CMV status not recorded). Some clones in this sample may be carry-over from other donors' samples.

This clonotype has only a few counts. This chain uses TRBV4-1 with TRBJ2-3; possibly TRBD1 for D (5 bases). V shed 0 bases and J shed 4 bases, with 5 bases lying between them. This CDR3 has 13 amino acids. Per germline, CDR1 MGHRA and CDR2 YSYEKL. The CDR3 region is CASSQEGPDTQYF. The CDR3 coding sequence is TGCGCCAGCAGCCAAGAGGGGCCAGATACGCAGTATTTT.

The gene calls are TRBV12-3 or TRBV12-4 and TRBJ2-2; D is unclear. The CDR3 totals 16 residues. Trimming stripped 4 bases from V and 6 bases from J, with 18 bases between. CDR3 sequence reads: CASSSPPARKAGELFF. DNA for the CDR3: TGTGCCAGCAGTTCCCCTCCGGCACGAAAGGCCGGGGAGCTGTTTTTT.

This clonotype appeared a few times. The chain has TRBV10-3 and TRBJ2-7; tentative D call: TRBD2 (5 bases). This CDR3 has 14 amino acids. CDR1 and CDR2 from the germline V gene are ENHRY and SYGVKD. Trimming shortened V by 6 bases and J by 0 bases, and 12 bases separated the two germline ends. The CDR3 DNA reads as TGTGCCATCAGCGGGGAAGGAGACTCCTACGAGCAGTACTTC. Translated, it gives CAISGEGDSYEQYF.

This chain joins TRBV20-1 and TRBJ2-1; TRBD1 might be the D (6 bases). The germline V gene has CDR1 DFQATT and CDR2 SNEGSKA (reference sequence). V was cut by 3 bases and J by 7 bases, with 10 bases left in between. CDR3 size: 12 residues. The CDR3 bases are TGCAGTGCTAGCGCAGGGGCGAATGAGCAGTTCTTC. Amino acids: CSASAGANEQFF.

Written as DNA, the CDR3 is TGTGCCAGCAGCCCGGGGGGAAGGGGTCACACCGGGGAGCTGTTTTTT. This codes for CASSPGGRGHTGELFF. This chain uses TRBV7-2 with TRBJ2-2, with 7 bases identical to TRBD2. The CDR3 consists of 16 residues. V was pared by 5 bases and J by 3 bases, with 9 bases of the junction left unmatched. Germline lookup yields CDR1 SGHTA and CDR2 FQGNSA.

This clonotype was seen at least ten times. The chain combines TRBV7-2 with TRBJ2-1, with 10 bases identical to TRBD2. Unmatched junction bases numbered 8, after V lost 6 bases and J lost 6 bases. The CDR3 is 15 amino acids. CDR1 and CDR2 (germline): SGHTA, FQGNSA. The CDR3 nucleotides are TGTGCCAGCAGGCAAACTAGCGGGACTTTCAATGAGCAGTTCTTC. It translates to CASRQTSGTFNEQFF.

The chain carries TRBV7-6 and TRBJ2-2; D is unclear. Germline V lookup: CDR1 SGHVS, CDR2 FNYEAQ. The CDR3 has 13 amino acids. The V end was cut by 5 bases, the J end by 5 bases, with 9 bases between. CDR3 amino acids: CASSLGWTGELFF. In DNA form, the CDR3 reads TGTGCCAGCAGCCTGGGTTGGACCGGGGAGCTGTTTTTT.

This chain joins TRBV28 and TRBJ2-7; no firm D call. This CDR3 is built from 11 residues. Germline-derived CDR1 and CDR2 are MDHEN and SYDVKM. V gave up 11 bases and J gave up 6 bases, with 14 bases separating them. Here the CDR3 DNA reads TGTGCCGGCGAGGATTCGGGCGAGCAGTACTTC. It is translated as CAGEDSGEQYF. Filled out from reference TRBV28 and TRBJ2-7, the complete variable domain reads DVKVTQSSRYLVKRTGEKVFLECVQDMDHENMFWYRQDPGLGLRLIYFSYDVKMKEKGDIPEGYSVSREKKERFSLILESASTNQTSMYLCAGEDSGEQYFGPGTRLTVT.

This clonotype came up many times. The V and J genes are TRBV7-2 and TRBJ2-3; no reliable D call. This CDR3 has 15 amino acids. The germline V and J ends were trimmed by 1 base and 0 bases, with 8 bases remaining between them. CDR1 is SGHTA, CDR2 FQGNSA, per germline. CDR3 amino acids: CASSLDGTSTDTQYF. The CDR3 nucleotides read TGTGCCAGCAGCTTAGACGGAACCAGCACAGATACGCAGTATTTT. Based on the CDR3 plus reference TRBV7-2 and TRBJ2-3, the full variable domain is GAGVSQSPSNKVTEKGKDVELRCDPISGHTALYWYRQSLGQGLEFLIYFQGNSAPDKSGLPSDRFSAERTGGSVSTLTIQRTQQEDSAVYLCASSLDGTSTDTQYFGPGTRLTVL.